This T cell receptor beta chain stems from a study of blood T cell repertoires in COVID-19. Study-wide background: The samples span acute and convalescent COVID-19 from the United States, Italy and Spain. The analysed material was cDNA or gDNA that came from T cells, B-cell-depleted T cells, or PBMCs.

Authors' processing steps: Amplifying reference gene primers gave estimates of nucleated cell counts. The protocol was immunoSEQ multiplex PCR, while the TCRdb copy is restricted to in-frame clones and leaves out a portion. That table furnishes V, J and clone size, whereas the DNA furnished D and trimming. The sample gives around 140,000 clones, over 80% of which show up once; almost 9% is in the top ten. Followed longitudinally, the Seattle patients had been enrolled during active infection. CDR3 length equals 13 residues. The germline V gene has CDR1 SGHNT and CDR2 YENEEA. V was clipped by 5 bases and J by 0 bases, with 7 bases between them.

Specimen: peripheral blood. V gene TRBV11-3 combines with J gene TRBJ1-1; TRBD1 is a possible D gene (6 bases). The clonotype originates from a man aged 25 to 40 with COVID-19, enrolled during active disease. In DNA form, the CDR3 reads TGTGCCAGCAGCCGGACAGTGAACACTGAAGCTTTCTTT. Its protein product is CASSRTVNTEAFF.